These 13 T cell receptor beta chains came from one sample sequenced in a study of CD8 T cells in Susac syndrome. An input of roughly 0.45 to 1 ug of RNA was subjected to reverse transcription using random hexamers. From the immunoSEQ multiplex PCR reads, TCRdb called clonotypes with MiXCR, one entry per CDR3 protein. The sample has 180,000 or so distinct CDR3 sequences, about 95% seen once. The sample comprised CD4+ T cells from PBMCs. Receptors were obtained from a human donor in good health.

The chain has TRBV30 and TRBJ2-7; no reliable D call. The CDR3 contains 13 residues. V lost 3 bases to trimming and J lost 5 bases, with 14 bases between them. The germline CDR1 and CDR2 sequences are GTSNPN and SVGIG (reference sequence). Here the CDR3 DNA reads TGTGCCTGGAGAGGAAAAGGGCACCACGAGCAGTACTTC. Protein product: CAWRGKGHHEQYF.

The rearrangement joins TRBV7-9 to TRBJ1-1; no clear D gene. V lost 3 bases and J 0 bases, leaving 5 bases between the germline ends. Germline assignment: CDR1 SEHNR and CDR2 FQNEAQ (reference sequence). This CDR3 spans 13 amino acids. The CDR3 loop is CASSFALNTEAFF. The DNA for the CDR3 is TGTGCCAGCAGCTTTGCTTTGAACACTGAAGCTTTCTTT.

The CDR3 spells CASRTSGEQFF. CDR3 DNA: TGTGCCAGCAGGACTAGCGGCGAGCAGTTCTTC. The chain joins TRBV7-2 to TRBJ2-1; 9 bases fit TRBD2. J lost 10 bases, V lost 6 bases, and 1 base had no gene match. The CDR3 contains 11 residues. Per the germline V gene, CDR1 is SGHTA and CDR2 is FQGNSA.

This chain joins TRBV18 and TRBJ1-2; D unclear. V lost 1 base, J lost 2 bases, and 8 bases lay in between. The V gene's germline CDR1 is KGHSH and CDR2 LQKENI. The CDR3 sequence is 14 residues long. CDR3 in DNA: TGTGCCAGCTCACCACGGGGTGCCAACTATGGCTACACCTTC. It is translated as CASSPRGANYGYTF.

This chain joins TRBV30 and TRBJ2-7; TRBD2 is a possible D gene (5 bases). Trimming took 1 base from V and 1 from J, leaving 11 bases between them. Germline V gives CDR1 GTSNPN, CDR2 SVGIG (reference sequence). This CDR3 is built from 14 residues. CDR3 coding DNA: TGTGCCTGGAGTGCGACCCGAGGGTCCTACGAGCAGTACTTC. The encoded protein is CAWSATRGSYEQYF.

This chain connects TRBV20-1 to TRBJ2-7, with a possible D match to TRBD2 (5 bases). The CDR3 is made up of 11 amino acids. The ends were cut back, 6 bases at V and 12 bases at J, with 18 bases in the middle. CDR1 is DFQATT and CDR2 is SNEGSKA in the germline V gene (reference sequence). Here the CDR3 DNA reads TGCAGTGCCAAACCCGAGGGTTTAATGTACTTC. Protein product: CSAKPEGLMYF.

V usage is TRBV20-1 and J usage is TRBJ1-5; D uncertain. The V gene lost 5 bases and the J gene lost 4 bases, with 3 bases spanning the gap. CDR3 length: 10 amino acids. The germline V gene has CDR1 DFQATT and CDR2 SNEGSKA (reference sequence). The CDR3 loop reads CSAGNQPQHF. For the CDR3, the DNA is TGCAGTGCTGGAAATCAGCCCCAGCATTTT.

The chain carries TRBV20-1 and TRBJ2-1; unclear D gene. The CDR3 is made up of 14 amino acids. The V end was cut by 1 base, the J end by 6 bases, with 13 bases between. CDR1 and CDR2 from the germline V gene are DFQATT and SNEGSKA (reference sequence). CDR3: CSARVLWGLNEQFF. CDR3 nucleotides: TGCAGTGCTAGAGTCCTATGGGGTCTCAATGAGCAGTTCTTC.

The CDR3 reads CASSQVDEQFF. The CDR3 nucleotides read TGTGCCAGCAGCCAGGTCGATGAGCAGTTCTTC. The chain is built from TRBV3-1 and TRBJ2-1; the D is unclear. The CDR3 loop spans 11 amino acids. Germline V CDR1 and CDR2: LGHDT, YNNKEL (reference sequence). V lost 3 bases and J 8 bases, leaving 5 bases between the germline ends.

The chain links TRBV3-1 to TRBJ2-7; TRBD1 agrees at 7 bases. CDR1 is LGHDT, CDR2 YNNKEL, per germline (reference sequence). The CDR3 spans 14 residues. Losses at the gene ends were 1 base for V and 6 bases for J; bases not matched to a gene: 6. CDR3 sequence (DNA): TGTGCCAGCAGCCAAGCGACGGGACAGTCCGAGCAGTACTTC. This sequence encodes CASSQATGQSEQYF.

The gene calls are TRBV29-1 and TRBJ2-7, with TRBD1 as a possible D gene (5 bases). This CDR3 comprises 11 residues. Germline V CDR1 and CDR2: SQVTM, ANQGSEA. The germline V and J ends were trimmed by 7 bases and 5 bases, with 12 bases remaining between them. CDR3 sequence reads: CSGGLRHEQYF. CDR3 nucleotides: TGCAGCGGGGGCCTAAGGCACGAGCAGTACTTC.

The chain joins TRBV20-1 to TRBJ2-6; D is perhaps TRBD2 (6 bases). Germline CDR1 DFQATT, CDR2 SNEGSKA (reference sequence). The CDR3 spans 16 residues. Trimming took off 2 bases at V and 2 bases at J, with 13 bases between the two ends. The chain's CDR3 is CSARPTWGAGANVLTF. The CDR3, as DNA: TGCAGTGCTAGACCGACTTGGGGGGCTGGGGCCAACGTCCTGACTTTC.

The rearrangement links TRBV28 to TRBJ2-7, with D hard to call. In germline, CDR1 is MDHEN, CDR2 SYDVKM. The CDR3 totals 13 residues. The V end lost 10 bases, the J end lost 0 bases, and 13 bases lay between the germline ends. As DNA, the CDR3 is TGTGCCACGTCAGTTACAAGCTCCTACGAGCAGTACTTC. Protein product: CATSVTSSYEQYF.